A selection of T cell receptor beta chains follows, all from one sample in a study of siplizumab effects on memory and regulatory T cells. Some clones are missing from TCRdb's copy, which holds only in-frame ones; the method was immunoSEQ multiplex PCR. The table has roughly 56,000 clones, 90% to 95% seen once. Sequencing used CD8+ T cells sorted from blood. These receptors were collected from a human donor in good health. Both conserved end residues are part of each CDR3. A D gene is named only where the DNA matches it firmly. Clone size is given for some rows only: seen once, a few or many times, or a class if the clone is expanded.

>.|TRBD1|TRBV28|TRBJ1-4
TGTGCCAGCAGTTTAACAAGACAGGGACGGAAACTGTTTTTT
CASSLTRQGRKLFF
>.|.|TRBV6-1|TRBJ1-2
TGTGCCAGCAGTGAGGGGATGGCGAATAACTATGGCTACACCTTC
CASSEGMANNYGYTF
>.|.|TRBV6-6|TRBJ2-5
TGTGCCAGCAGTTACCCGATTTCTGGGGTGGAGACCCAGTACTTC
CASSYPISGVETQYF
>.|.|TRBV29-1|TRBJ2-1
TGCAGCGTTGCTCCCAGATACGTGGAGATTAACCTTAATGAGCAGTTCTTC
CSVAPRYVEINLNEQFF
>once|.|TRBV10-3|TRBJ2-3
TGTGCCATCAGCCCCAGCGTGGGCACAGATACGCAGTATTTT
CAISPSVGTDTQYF
>.|.|TRBV4-3|TRBJ2-3
TGCGCCAGCAGCCAAGCCCTTCGGGAGCGGGCAGATACGCAGTATTTT
CASSQALRERADTQYF
>.|.|TRBV6-5|TRBJ2-1
TGTGCCAGCAGTCTATCTCTATACTCCTACAATGAGCAGTTCTTC
CASSLSLYSYNEQFF
>.|TRBD2|TRBV2|TRBJ2-5
TGTGCCAGCAGGGGTCTAGCGGGAGAGACCCAGTACTTC
CASRGLAGETQYF
>.|TRBD2|TRBV7-9|TRBJ2-7
TGTGCCAGCAGCTTAGGCGGGAGAGGCTACGAGCAGTACTTC
CASSLGGRGYEQYF
>.|.|TRBV27|TRBJ2-2
TGTGCCATCGGATATGGCACCGGGGAGCTGTTTTTT
CAIGYGTGELFF
>many|.|TRBV5-1|TRBJ1-1
TGCGCCAGCAGCTTTGGGGGCAACACTGAAGCTTTCTTT
CASSFGGNTEAFF
>.|TRBD2|TRBV7-8|TRBJ2-5
TGTGCCAGCAGTCTAGCGACTAGCGGAGTCAGTGAGACCCAGTACTTC
CASSLATSGVSETQYF
>.|.|TRBV15|TRBJ2-5
TGTGCCACCAGCAGAGATGGTGCATCGGGGCCCCCCAGGACCCAGTACTTC
CATSRDGASGPPRTQYF
>few|.|TRBV6-5|TRBJ1-1
TGTGCCAGCAGTTACGACGAGAACACTGAAGCTTTCTTT
CASSYDENTEAFF
>.|.|TRBV11-2|TRBJ2-2
TGTGCCAGCAGCTTGGGACTCAACACCGGGGAGCTGTTTTTT
CASSLGLNTGELFF
>.|.|TRBV28|TRBJ1-3
TGTGCCAGCAGTTTTTATGGGAACTCTGGAAACACCATATATTTT
CASSFYGNSGNTIYF
>.|.|TRBV19|TRBJ1-2
TGTGCCAGTAGTAACGCCAGCCCAGGAGACTATGGCTACACCTTC
CASSNASPGDYGYTF
>.|TRBD1|TRBV5-4|TRBJ2-1
TGTGCCAGCAGCTTGGGACAGGGTGGGAATGAGCAGTTCTTC
CASSLGQGGNEQFF
>.|TRBD1|TRBV12-5|TRBJ1-2
TGTGCTAGTGGTTTGGCTGACAGGGGAGACTATGGCTACACCTTC
CASGLADRGDYGYTF
>.|.|TRBV7-3|TRBJ2-3
TGTGCCAGCAGCGTGACTAGTCCGGATACGCAGTATTTT
CASSVTSPDTQYF
>.|TRBD1|TRBV2|TRBJ2-7
TGTGCCAGCAGCCAATTACAGGGGGCTTCCGACTTC
CASSQLQGASDF
>.|.|TRBV7-9|TRBJ2-7
TGTGCCAGCAGCTTATCGGGCAGCGAGCAGTACTTC
CASSLSGSEQYF
>.|.|TRBV14|TRBJ2-3
TGTGCCAGCAGTCTTATCGGGGGACAGAGCGCAGATACGCAGTATTTT
CASSLIGGQSADTQYF
>.|.|TRBV4-1|TRBJ1-1
TGCGCCAGCAGCCAAGAACACAGGGATAAGACTGAAGCTTTCTTT
CASSQEHRDKTEAFF
>.|.|TRBV27|TRBJ1-5
TGTGCCAGCAGTTTTCTTAGCAATCAGCCCCAGCATTTT
CASSFLSNQPQHF
>.|.|TRBV4-3|TRBJ2-3
TGCGCCAGCAGCCAAGGTGCGTCAGGGATCCTTTCGGATACGCAGTATTTT
CASSQGASGILSDTQYF
>once|.|TRBV9|TRBJ2-7
TGTGCCAGCAGCTCCGTGATGGGCGAGCAGTACTTC
CASSSVMGEQYF
>.|TRBD1|TRBV27|TRBJ2-1
TGTGCCAGCCGGACCGGGACAGGGTTCTCCTACAATGAGCAGTTCTTC
CASRTGTGFSYNEQFF
>.|.|TRBV15|TRBJ1-1
TGTGCCACCAGCGGATTCCCGACCAGAGGAAACACTGAAGCTTTCTTT
CATSGFPTRGNTEAFF
>.|.|TRBV4-1|TRBJ2-7
TGCGCCAGCAGCCCCTCCCCCGGATACTACGAGCAGTACTTC
CASSPSPGYYEQYF
>.|TRBD2|TRBV27|TRBJ2-2
TGTGCCAGCAGTTTGACTAGCGGGAGGGCCGGGGAGCTGTTTTTT
CASSLTSGRAGELFF
>.|.|TRBV19|TRBJ2-7
TGTGCCAGTAGTATCCTGCAGGGGCCGTACGAGCAGTACTTC
CASSILQGPYEQYF
>.|.|TRBV6-5|TRBJ1-1
TGTGCCAGCAGCACCGGGATGCGGGGCACTGAAGCTTTCTTT
CASSTGMRGTEAFF
>.|.|TRBV25-1|TRBJ2-7
TGTGCCAGCAGTCAAACGGACTACGAGCAGTACTTC
CASSQTDYEQYF
>.|.|TRBV2|TRBJ2-3
TGTGCCAGCAGTGAACAAGGTCCGGGAGATACGCAGTATTTT
CASSEQGPGDTQYF
>.|TRBD2|TRBV7-2|TRBJ2-1
TGTGCCAGCAGCCCCGGACTAGCGGGAGGACTCTACAATGAGCAGTTCTTC
CASSPGLAGGLYNEQFF
>.|.|TRBV14|TRBJ1-4
TGTGCCAGCAGCCAAGTGGCCAGTGACAATGAAAAACTGTTTTTT
CASSQVASDNEKLFF